The T cell receptor (beta chain) under discussion was sequenced for a study of blood T cell repertoires in COVID-19. This table comes from immunoSEQ multiplex PCR, and its TCRdb copy is limited to in-frame clones, with some not included. The sample carries 130,000 to 150,000 clones, over 75% recorded once. The CDR3 is made up of 11 amino acids. Germline lookup yields CDR1 MDHEN and CDR2 SYDVKM. Points on this clone: An end of the junction does not agree with germline; a read error may underlie this.

Sequencing used PBMCs or T cells enriched from blood (not recorded which). The chain joins TRBV28 to TRBJ2-3, with D uncertain. The source of this sequence is a woman aged 25-40 years with acute COVID-19. This CDR3 is CASSRRISVHF. The CDR3 nucleotides read TGTGCCAGCAGCCGTAGAATCTCGGTGCATTTT.